The TCR beta chain described here comes from a study of T-cell memory formation after mild COVID-19. Study background: TCR clusters were largely donor specific.

MiXCR, run by TCRdb on the 5' RACE reads, gives a single entry per CDR3 protein. The sample holds roughly 580,000 distinct CDR3 sequences, approximately 18% seen once. Ten or more counts support this clonotype. V shed 8 bases, J shed 4 bases, and the junction held 10 bases outside the gene matches. The CDR3 consists of 13 residues. Germline assignment: CDR1 SQVTM and CDR2 ANQGSEA. The sequencing sample was made of PBMCs or a T cell subset sorted from them (not recorded which). This clonotype was sampled from an adult woman who had mild COVID-19 (a few samples of this study predate the infection). Cell type and time point are not known. The chain combines TRBV29-1 with TRBJ2-5, with 7 bases identical to TRBD1. Here the CDR3 DNA reads TGCAGCTCGGAAAGTCCAGGGGGAGAGACCCAGTACTTC. Residues: CSSESPGGETQYF.